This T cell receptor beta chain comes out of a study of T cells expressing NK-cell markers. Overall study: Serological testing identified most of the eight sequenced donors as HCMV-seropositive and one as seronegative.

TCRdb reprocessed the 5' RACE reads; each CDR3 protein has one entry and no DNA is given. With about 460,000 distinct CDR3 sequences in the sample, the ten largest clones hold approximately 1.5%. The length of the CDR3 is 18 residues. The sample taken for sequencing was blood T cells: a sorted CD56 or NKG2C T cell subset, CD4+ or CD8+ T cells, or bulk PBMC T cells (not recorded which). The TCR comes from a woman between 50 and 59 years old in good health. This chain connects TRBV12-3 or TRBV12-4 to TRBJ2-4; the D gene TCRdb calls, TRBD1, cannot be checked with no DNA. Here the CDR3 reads CASSPVGSLIVAKNIQYF.